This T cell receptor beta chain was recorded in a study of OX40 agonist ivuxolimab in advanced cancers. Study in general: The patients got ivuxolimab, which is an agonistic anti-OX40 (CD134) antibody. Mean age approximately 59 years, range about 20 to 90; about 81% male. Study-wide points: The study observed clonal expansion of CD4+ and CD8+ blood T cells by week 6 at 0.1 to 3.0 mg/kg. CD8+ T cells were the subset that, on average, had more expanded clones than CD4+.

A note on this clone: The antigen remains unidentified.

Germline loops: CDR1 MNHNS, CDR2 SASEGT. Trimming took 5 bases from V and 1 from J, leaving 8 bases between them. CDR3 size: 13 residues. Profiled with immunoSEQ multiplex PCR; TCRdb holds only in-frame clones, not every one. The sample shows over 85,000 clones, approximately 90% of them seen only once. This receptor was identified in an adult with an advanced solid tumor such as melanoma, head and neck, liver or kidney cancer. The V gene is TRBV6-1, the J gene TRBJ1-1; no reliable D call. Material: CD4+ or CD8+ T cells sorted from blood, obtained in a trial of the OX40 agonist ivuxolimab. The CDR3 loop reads CASSQETNTEAFF. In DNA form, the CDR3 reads TGTGCCAGCAGTCAAGAAACGAACACTGAAGCTTTCTTT.